There are many counts of the clone carrying this T cell receptor beta chain. The antigen remains undetermined. The sample comes from a study of early T cells in non-severe SARS-CoV-2 infection. Study context: Alpha and beta chains were unpaired, from unsorted whole-blood bulk RNA. Study-level points and caveats: Sequences matched to VDJdb favored anti-spike CD8 responses, while private and CD4 specificities were missed.

Unique molecular identifiers were attached to individual cDNA molecules. TCRdb fed the 5' RACE reads into MiXCR, producing one record per CDR3 protein. Of around 94,000 distinct CDR3 sequences detected, approximately 14% appear once; the ten largest clones hold 6.2%. With V trimmed by 0 bases and J by 5 bases, 15 bases remained unmatched. The CDR3 totals 20 residues. Germline CDR1 and CDR2: LGHDT and YNNKEL (reference sequence). The sample comprised whole blood. V gene TRBV3-1 combines with J gene TRBJ2-2, with 10 bases identical to TRBD2. This TCR derives from an adult who was a healthcare worker with PCR-confirmed SARS-CoV-2 infection or an uninfected control (not recorded which). CDR3 residues: CASSQDTRLAGGRGTGELFF. The CDR3 DNA reads TGTGCCAGCAGCCAAGATACGCGACTAGCGGGTGGTCGTGGGACCGGGGAGCTGTTTTTT.